This TCR beta chain was identified in a study of monozygotic twins with inflammatory bowel disease. Overall study results and limits: Concordant and discordant twins showed no difference in repertoire similarity, possibly from limited power. The study supported no single strong signal or clonotype linked to IBD.

On this clonotype: Its antigen is not known.

Germline CDR1 and CDR2: SGHRS and YFSETQ. The CDR3 covers 13 residues. TCR libraries were prepared from 3,000 to 3,500 ng total RNA each. No DNA is given; TCRdb re-called the 5' RACE reads and lists each CDR3 protein once. Its clone listing holds approximately 150,000 distinct CDR3 sequences. This TCR came from a human donor with ulcerative colitis or Crohn's disease, or a healthy co-twin of an affected twin (not recorded which). The chain combines TRBV5-1 with TRBJ2-1. The sequencing sample was made of blood. The CDR3 loop reads CASSLGWNNEQFF.